Listed here is a single T cell receptor beta chain. This entry belongs to a study of control samples from healthy donors and cancer patients. Repertoires were generated with immunoSEQ multiplex PCR, while TCRdb's copy carries only in-frame clones and drops some. The sample has around 55,000 clones, around 95% seen once; the top ten hold approximately 1%. The CDR3 consists of 15 residues. The V gene lost 1 base and the J gene lost 3 bases, with 9 bases spanning the gap. Per the germline V gene, CDR1 is SGHVS and CDR2 is FNYEAQ. This chain links TRBV7-6 with TRBJ2-2; the D gene is possibly TRBD1 (6 bases). This sequence was found in a woman aged 18-29 years in good health. Input material: blood. The CDR3 nucleotides are TGTGCCAGCAGCTTAGGTCCAGGGGACACCGGGGAGCTGTTTTTT. Translation gives CASSLGPGDTGELFF.